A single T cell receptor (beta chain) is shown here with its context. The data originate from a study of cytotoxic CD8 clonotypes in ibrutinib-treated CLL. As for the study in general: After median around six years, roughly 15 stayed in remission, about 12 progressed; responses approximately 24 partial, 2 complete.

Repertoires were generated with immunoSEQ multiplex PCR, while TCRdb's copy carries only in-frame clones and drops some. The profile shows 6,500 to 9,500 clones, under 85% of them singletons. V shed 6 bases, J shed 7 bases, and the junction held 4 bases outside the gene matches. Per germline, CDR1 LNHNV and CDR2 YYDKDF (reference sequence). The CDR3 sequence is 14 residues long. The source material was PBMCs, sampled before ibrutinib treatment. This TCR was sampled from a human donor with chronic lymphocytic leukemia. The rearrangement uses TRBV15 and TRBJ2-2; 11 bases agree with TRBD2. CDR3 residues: CATSLLAGDGELFF. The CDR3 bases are TGTGCCACCAGTCTACTAGCGGGGGACGGGGAGCTGTTTTTT.